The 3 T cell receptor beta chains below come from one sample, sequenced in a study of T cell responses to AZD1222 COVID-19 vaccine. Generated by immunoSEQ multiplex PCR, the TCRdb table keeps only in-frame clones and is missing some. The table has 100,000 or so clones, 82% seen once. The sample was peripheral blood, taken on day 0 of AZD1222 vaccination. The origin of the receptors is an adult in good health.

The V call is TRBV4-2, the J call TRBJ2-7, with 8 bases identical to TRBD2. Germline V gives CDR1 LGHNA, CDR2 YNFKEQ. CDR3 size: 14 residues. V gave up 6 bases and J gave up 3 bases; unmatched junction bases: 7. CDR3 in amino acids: CASSRRGGSYEQYF. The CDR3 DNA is TGTGCCAGCAGTCGTCGGGGGGGCAGCTACGAGCAGTACTTC.

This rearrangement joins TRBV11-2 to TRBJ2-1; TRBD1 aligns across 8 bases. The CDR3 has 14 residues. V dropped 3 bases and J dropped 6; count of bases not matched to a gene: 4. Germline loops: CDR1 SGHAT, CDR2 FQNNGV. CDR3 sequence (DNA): TGTGCCAGCAGCTTGGCAGGGGGCCTCAATGAGCAGTTCTTC. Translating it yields CASSLAGGLNEQFF. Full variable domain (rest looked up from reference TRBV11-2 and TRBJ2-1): EAGVAQSPRYKIIEKRQSVAFWCNPISGHATLYWYQQILGQGPKLLIQFQNNGVVDDSQLPKDRFSAERLKGVDSTLKIQPAKLEDSAVYLCASSLAGGLNEQFFGPGTRLTVL.

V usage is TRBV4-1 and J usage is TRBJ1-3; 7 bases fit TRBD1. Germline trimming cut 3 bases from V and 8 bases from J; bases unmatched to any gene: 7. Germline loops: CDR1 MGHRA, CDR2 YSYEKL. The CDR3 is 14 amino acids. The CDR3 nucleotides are TGCGCCAGCAGCCAGACAGGGTTTTTGGACACCATATATTTT. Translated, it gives CASSQTGFLDTIYF.